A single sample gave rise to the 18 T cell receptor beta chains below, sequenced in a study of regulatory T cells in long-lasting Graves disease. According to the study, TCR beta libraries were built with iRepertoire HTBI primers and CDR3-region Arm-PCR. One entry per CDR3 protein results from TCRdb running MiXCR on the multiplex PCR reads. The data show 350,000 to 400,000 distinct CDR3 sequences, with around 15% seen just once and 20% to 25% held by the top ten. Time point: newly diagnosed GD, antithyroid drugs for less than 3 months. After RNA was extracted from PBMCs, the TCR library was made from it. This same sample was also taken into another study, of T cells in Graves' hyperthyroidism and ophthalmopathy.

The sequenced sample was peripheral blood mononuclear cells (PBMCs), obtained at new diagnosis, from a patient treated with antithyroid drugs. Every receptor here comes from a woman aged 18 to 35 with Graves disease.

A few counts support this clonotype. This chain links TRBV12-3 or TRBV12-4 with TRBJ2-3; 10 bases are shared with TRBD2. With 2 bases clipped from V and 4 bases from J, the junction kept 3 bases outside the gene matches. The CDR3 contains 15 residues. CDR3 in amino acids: CASSLSGRVADTQYF. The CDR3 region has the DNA TGTGCCAGCAGTTTAAGCGGGAGGGTCGCAGATACGCAGTATTTT.

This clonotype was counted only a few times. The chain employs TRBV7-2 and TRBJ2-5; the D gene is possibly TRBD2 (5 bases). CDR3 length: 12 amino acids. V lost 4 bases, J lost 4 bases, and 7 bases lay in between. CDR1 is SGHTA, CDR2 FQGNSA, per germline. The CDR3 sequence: CASSYTRETQYF. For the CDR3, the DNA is TGTGCCAGCAGCTACACTAGAGAGACCCAGTACTTC. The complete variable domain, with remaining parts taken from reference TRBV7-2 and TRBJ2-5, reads GAGVSQSPSNKVTEKGKDVELRCDPISGHTALYWYRQSLGQGLEFLIYFQGNSAPDKSGLPSDRFSAERTGGSVSTLTIQRTQQEDSAVYLCASSYTRETQYFGPGTRLLVL.

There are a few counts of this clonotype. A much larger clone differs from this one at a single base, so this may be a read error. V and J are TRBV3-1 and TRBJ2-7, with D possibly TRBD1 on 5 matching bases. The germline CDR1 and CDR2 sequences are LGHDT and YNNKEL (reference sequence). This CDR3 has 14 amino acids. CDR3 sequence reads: CASSPTGSVDEPYF. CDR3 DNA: TGTGCCAGCAGCCCCACAGGATCTGTCGACGAGCCGTACTTC.

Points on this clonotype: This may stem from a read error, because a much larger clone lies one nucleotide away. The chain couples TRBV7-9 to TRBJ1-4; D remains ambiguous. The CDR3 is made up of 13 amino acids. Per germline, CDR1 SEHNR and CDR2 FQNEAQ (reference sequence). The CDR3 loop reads CASSLGPREELFF. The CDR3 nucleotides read TGTGCCAGCAGCTTAGGGCCGCGTGAAGAACTGTTTTTT.

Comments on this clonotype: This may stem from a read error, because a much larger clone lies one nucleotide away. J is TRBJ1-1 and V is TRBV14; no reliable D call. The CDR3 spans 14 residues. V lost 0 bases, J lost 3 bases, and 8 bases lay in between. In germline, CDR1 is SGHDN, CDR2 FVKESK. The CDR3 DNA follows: TGTGCCAGCAGCCAAGATCCGATGTACACTGAAGCTTTCTTT. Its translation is CASSQDPMYTEAFF.

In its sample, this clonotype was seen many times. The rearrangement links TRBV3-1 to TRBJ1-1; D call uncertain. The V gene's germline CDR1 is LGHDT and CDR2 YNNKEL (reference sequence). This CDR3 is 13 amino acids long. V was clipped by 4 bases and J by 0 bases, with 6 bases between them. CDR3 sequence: CASSPRLNTEAFF. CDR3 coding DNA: TGTGCCAGCAGCCCCCGCTTGAACACTGAAGCTTTCTTT.

CDR3 in DNA: TGTGCCAGCAGCCAAAGGTTGTTATATGGCTACACCTTC. Its protein is CASSQRLLYGYTF. The chain couples TRBV14 to TRBJ1-2; no firm D call. CDR1 and CDR2 (germline): SGHDN, FVKESK. V was pared by 2 bases and J by 5 bases, with 9 bases between. CDR3 size: 13 residues. Using reference TRBV14 and TRBJ1-2 for the parts outside the CDR3, the full variable domain is EAGVTQFPSHSVIEKGQTVTLRCDPISGHDNLYWYRRVMGKEIKFLLHFVKESKQDESGMPNNRFLAERTGGTYSTLKVQPAELEDSGVYFCASSQRLLYGYTFGSGTRLTVV.

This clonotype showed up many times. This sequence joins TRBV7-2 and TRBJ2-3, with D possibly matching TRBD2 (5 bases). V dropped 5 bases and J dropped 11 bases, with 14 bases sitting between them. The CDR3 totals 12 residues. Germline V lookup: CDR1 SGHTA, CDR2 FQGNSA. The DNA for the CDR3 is TGTGCCAGCAGCCTGCGGACTGGGAAGCAGTATTTT. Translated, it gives CASSLRTGKQYF.

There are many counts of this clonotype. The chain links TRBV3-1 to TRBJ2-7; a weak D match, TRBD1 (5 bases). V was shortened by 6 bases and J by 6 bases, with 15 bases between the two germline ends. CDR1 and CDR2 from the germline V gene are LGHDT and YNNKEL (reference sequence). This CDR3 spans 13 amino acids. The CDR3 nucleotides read TGTGCCAGCAGGAAAGGGGCCGCTTTCGAGCAGTACTTC. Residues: CASRKGAAFEQYF.

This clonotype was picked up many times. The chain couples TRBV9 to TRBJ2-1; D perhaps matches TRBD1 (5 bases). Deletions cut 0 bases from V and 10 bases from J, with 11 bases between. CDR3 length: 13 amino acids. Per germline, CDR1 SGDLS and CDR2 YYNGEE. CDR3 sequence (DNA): TGTGCCAGCAGCGTAGAAGGGGTAGAGGAGCAGTTCTTC. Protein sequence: CASSVEGVEEQFF. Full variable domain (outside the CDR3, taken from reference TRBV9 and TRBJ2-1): DSGVTQTPKHLITATGQRVTLRCSPRSGDLSVYWYQQSLDQGLQFLIQYYNGEERAKGNILERFSAQQFPDLHSELNLSSLELGDSALYFCASSVEGVEEQFFGPGTRLTVL.

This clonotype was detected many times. In nucleotides, the CDR3 is TGTGCCAGCAGCGTAGAATCGGGAATCGATGAGCAGTTCTTC. Amino acids: CASSVESGIDEQFF. The chain combines TRBV9 with TRBJ2-1; D perhaps matches TRBD2 (5 bases). This CDR3 is 14 amino acids long. The V gene lost 0 bases and the J gene lost 8 bases, with 12 bases spanning the gap. The germline gives CDR1 SGDLS, CDR2 YYNGEE.

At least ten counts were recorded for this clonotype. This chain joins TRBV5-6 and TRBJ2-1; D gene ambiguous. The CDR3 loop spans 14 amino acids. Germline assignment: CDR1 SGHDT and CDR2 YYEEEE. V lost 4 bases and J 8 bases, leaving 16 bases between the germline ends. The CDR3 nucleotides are TGTGCCAGCAGCCAGCCGGGCCGCTTCTATGAGCAGTTCTTC. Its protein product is CASSQPGRFYEQFF.

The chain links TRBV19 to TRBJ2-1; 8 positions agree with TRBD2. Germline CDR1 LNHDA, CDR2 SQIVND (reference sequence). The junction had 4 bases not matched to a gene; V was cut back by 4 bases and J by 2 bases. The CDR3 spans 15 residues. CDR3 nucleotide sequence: TGTGCCAGTAGTAGAGCGGGAGCGGCCTACAATGAGCAGTTCTTC. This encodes CASSRAGAAYNEQFF.

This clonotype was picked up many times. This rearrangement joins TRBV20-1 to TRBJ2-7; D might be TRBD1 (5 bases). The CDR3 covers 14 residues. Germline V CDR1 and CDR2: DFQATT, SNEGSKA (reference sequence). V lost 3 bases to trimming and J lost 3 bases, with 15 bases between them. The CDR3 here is CSASLIGQGYEQYF. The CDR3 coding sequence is TGCAGTGCTAGTCTGATTGGCCAGGGCTACGAGCAGTACTTC.

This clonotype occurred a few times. The CDR3 region is CASSLRSMQPQHF. For the CDR3, the DNA is TGTGCCAGCAGCTTGCGGTCTATGCAGCCCCAGCATTTT. The chain recombines TRBV5-6 with TRBJ1-5; no clear D gene. Germline CDR1 SGHDT, CDR2 YYEEEE. The CDR3 length is 13 residues. Between the trimmed V and J ends, which lost 1 base and 7 bases, there was a span of 9 bases. Using reference TRBV5-6 and TRBJ1-5 for the parts outside the CDR3, the full variable domain is DAGVTQSPTHLIKTRGQQVTLRCSPKSGHDTVSWYQQALGQGPQFIFQYYEEEERQRGNFPDRFSGHQFPNYSSELNVNALLLGDSALYLCASSLRSMQPQHFGDGTRLSIL.

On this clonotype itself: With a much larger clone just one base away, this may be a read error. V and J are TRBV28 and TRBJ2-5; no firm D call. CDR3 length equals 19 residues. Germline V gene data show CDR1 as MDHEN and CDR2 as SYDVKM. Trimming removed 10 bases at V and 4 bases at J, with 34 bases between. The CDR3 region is CANSKPVWRMSDGRETQYF. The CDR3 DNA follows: TGTGCCAACAGCAAACCGGTGTGGCGGATGTCAGACGGGCGAGAGACCCAGTACTTC.

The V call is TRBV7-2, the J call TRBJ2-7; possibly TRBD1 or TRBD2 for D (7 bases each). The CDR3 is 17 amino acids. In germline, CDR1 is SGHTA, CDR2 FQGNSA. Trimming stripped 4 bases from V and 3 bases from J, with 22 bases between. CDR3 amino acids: CASSYAGGPGGDYEQYF. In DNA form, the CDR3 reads TGTGCCAGCAGCTACGCCGGGGGGCCAGGGGGGGACTACGAGCAGTACTTC. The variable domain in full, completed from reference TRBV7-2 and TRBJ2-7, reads GAGVSQSPSNKVTEKGKDVELRCDPISGHTALYWYRQSLGQGLEFLIYFQGNSAPDKSGLPSDRFSAERTGGSVSTLTIQRTQQEDSAVYLCASSYAGGPGGDYEQYFGPGTRLTVT.

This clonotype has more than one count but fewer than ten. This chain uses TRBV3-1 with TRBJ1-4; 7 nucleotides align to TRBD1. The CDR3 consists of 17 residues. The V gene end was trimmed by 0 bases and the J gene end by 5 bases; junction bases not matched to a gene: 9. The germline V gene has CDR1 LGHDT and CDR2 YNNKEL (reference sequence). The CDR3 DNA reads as TGTGCCAGCAGCCAAGATTTAGCGACAGGGATAAATGAAAAACTGTTTTTT. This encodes CASSQDLATGINEKLFF.